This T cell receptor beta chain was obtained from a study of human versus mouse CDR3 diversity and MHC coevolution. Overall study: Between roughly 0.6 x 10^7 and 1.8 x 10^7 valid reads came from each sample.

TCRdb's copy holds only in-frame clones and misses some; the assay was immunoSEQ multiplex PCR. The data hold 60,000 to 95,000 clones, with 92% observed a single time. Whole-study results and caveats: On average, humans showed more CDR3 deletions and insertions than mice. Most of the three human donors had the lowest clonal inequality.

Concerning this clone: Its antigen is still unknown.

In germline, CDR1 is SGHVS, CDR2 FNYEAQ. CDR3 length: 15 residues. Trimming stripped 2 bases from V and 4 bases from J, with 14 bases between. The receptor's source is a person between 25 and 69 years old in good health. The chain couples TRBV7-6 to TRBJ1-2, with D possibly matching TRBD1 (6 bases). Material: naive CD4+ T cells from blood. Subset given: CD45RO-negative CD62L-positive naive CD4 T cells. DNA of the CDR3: TGTGCCAGCAGCTTATCCGGGGGGCCGGCCTATGGCTACACCTTC. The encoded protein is CASSLSGGPAYGYTF. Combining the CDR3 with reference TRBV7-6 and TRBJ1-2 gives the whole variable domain GAGVSQSPRYKVTKRGQDVALRCDPISGHVSLYWYRQALGQGPEFLTYFNYEAQQDKSGLPNDRFSAERPEGSISTLTIQRTEQRDSAMYRCASSLSGGPAYGYTFGSGTRLTVV.